These 29 T cell receptor beta chains came from one sample sequenced in a study of T cell responses to AZD1222 COVID-19 vaccine (dated by TCRdb to the early 2020s). Library method: the immunoSEQ multiplex PCR assay. Entries here come from immuneACCESS through TCRdb and include only in-frame sequences with V and J called. Some clones fail to appear in such tables; in the studies checked, an unresolved V gene covers under half of the shortfall, and the cause of the remainder is unknown. For this sample there are 72,000 or so clones; 85% appear just once. The ten most abundant clones make up roughly 21% of the sample. The time point label, read with the paper, signifies: baseline before first vaccination. The sample was peripheral blood, taken on day 0 of AZD1222 vaccination. The receptors stem from an adult in good health.

The gene calls are TRBV12-3 or TRBV12-4 and TRBJ1-4; D is uncertain. With 3 bases removed from V and 11 bases from J, the gap between germline ends came to 10 bases. The CDR3 contains 12 residues. CDR3 in DNA: TGTGCCAGCAGTTTCGTAGGGCGGAAACTGTTTTTT. Translation: CASSFVGRKLFF.

The CDR3 spells CASSQRGLAGGTSTGELFF. CDR3 DNA sequence: TGCGCCAGCAGCCAACGTGGACTAGCGGGGGGCACGAGCACCGGGGAGCTGTTTTTT. The V and J genes are TRBV4-1 and TRBJ2-2; TRBD2 agrees at 14 bases. In germline, CDR1 is MGHRA, CDR2 YSYEKL. The CDR3 has 19 amino acids. The junction had 9 bases not matched to a gene; V was cut back by 2 bases and J by 4 bases.

V is TRBV5-1 and J is TRBJ2-1; 7 positions agree with TRBD1. Germline CDR1 and CDR2: SGHRS and YFSETQ. V was pared by 4 bases and J by 3 bases, with 10 bases of the junction left unmatched. CDR3 size: 16 residues. CDR3 loop: CASSAPGQVLYNEQFF. Here the CDR3 DNA reads TGCGCCAGCAGCGCACCAGGACAGGTACTCTACAATGAGCAGTTCTTC. The variable domain in full, with the rest retrieved from reference TRBV5-1 and TRBJ2-1, is KAGVTQTPRYLIKTRGQQVTLSCSPISGHRSVSWYQQTPGQGLQFLFEYFSETQRNKGNFPGRFSGRQFSNSRSEMNVSTLELGDSALYLCASSAPGQVLYNEQFFGPGTRLTVL.

The rearrangement links TRBV6-5 to TRBJ2-7, with TRBD1 matching 9 bases. The CDR3 has 14 amino acids. Trimming removed 5 bases from V and 0 bases from J; junction bases left unmatched: 2. CDR1 and CDR2 (germline): MNHEY, SVGAGI. CDR3 nucleotide sequence: TGTGCCAGCAGTCGGGACAGGGCCTCCTACGAGCAGTACTTC. Translating gives CASSRDRASYEQYF.

The chain links TRBV6-6 to TRBJ1-1, with D possibly being TRBD1 (5 bases). Germline loops: CDR1 MNHNY, CDR2 SVGAGI (reference sequence). V was clipped by 7 bases and J by 6 bases, with 21 bases between them. The CDR3 extends over 15 amino acids. This chain's CDR3 is CASKLRGTYEPEAFF. The DNA for the CDR3 is TGTGCCAGCAAACTGCGGGGCACCTACGAACCTGAAGCTTTCTTT.

The rearrangement joins TRBV6-6 to TRBJ2-3; D gene uncertain. The CDR3 is 12 amino acids. V dropped 4 bases and J dropped 2 bases, with 4 bases sitting between them. Germline V gives CDR1 MNHNY, CDR2 SVGAGI (reference sequence). The CDR3 region has the DNA TGTGCCAGCAGTTCAGACACAGATACGCAGTATTTT. It codes for CASSSDTDTQYF.

The rearrangement joins TRBV7-9 to TRBJ1-2, with 7 bases identical to TRBD1. V was pared by 1 base and J by 8 bases, with 7 bases of the junction left unmatched. The CDR3 has 14 amino acids. Germline CDR1 is SEHNR and CDR2 is FQNEAQ (reference sequence). The CDR3 protein is CASSLGQGWRGYTF. CDR3 in DNA: TGTGCCAGCAGCTTAGGACAGGGCTGGCGCGGCTACACCTTC.

This chain links TRBV7-6 with TRBJ2-1; 7 bases align to TRBD2. Trimming took 4 bases from V and 1 from J; bases not matched to a gene: 1. The CDR3 runs to 14 residues. CDR1 and CDR2 from the germline V gene are SGHVS and FNYEAQ. The CDR3 loop is CASSWEGSYNEQFF. CDR3 coding DNA: TGTGCCAGCAGCTGGGAGGGTTCCTACAATGAGCAGTTCTTC.

This chain joins TRBV3-1 (or the pseudogene TRBV3-2) and TRBJ2-7; D unclear. The CDR3 is made up of 13 amino acids. Trimming shortened V by 0 bases and J by 6 bases, and 9 bases separated the two germline ends. CDR1 LGHDT and CDR2 YNNKEL come from the germline V gene (reference sequence). CDR3 DNA: TGTGCCAGCAGCCAAGATCTAAGGCTCGAGCAGTACTTC. Its translation: CASSQDLRLEQYF.

This clone was seen a handful of times. The J gene is TRBJ2-7, the V gene TRBV27; TRBD1 matches at 8 bases. V shed 4 bases and J 1 base; nucleotides not matched to a gene: 0. This CDR3 is built from 13 residues. CDR1 is MNHEY and CDR2 is SMNVEV in the germline V gene (reference sequence). For the CDR3, the DNA is TGTGCCAGCAGTTACAGGGGGTCCTACGAGCAGTACTTC. Translation: CASSYRGSYEQYF.

The chain couples TRBV12-3 or TRBV12-4 to TRBJ2-7, with D uncertain. Trimming removed 3 bases from V and 5 bases from J, with 11 bases in between. This CDR3 region has 13 residues. CDR3 bases: TGTGCCAGCAGTTTGGTGGGCTTAAACGAGCAGTACTTC. Its protein product is CASSLVGLNEQYF.

The chain carries TRBV25-1 and TRBJ1-2; the D is unclear. The ends were cut back, 1 base at V and 0 bases at J, with 6 bases in the middle. CDR1 is MGHDK and CDR2 is SYGVNS in the germline V gene. This CDR3 has 14 residues. This chain's CDR3 is CASSEFGANYGYTF. In DNA, the CDR3 is TGTGCCAGCAGTGAATTTGGAGCTAACTATGGCTACACCTTC.

The chain couples TRBV9 to TRBJ2-2, with 8 bases matching TRBD1. The CDR3 extends over 18 amino acids. The V and J ends lost 3 bases and 1 base, in that order; junction bases with no gene match: 11. The V gene's germline CDR1 is SGDLS and CDR2 YYNGEE. DNA of the CDR3: TGTGCCAGCAGCGCCATACCTGGACAGGGTCGGAACACCGGGGAGCTGTTTTTT. As protein: CASSAIPGQGRNTGELFF.

The rearrangement joins TRBV5-4 to TRBJ2-7; 8 bases are a match to TRBD1. J gave up 0 bases and V 3 bases, and 5 bases lay outside the gene matches. Germline CDR1 SGHNT, CDR2 YYREEE (reference sequence). This CDR3 is 15 amino acids long. This chain's CDR3 is CASSSGDRSSYEQYF. Here the CDR3 DNA reads TGTGCCAGCAGCTCGGGGGACAGGAGCTCCTACGAGCAGTACTTC.

This clone was seen a single time. V and J are TRBV6-5 and TRBJ1-5; D is possibly TRBD1 (5 bases). CDR3 length: 15 residues. The germline V gene encodes CDR1 MNHEY and CDR2 SVGAGI. The germline V and J ends were trimmed by 2 bases and 5 bases, with 13 bases remaining between them. CDR3 in amino acids: CASSYGRGYHQPQHF. The DNA for the CDR3 is TGTGCCAGCAGTTACGGGAGGGGTTATCATCAGCCCCAGCATTTT.

The chain joins TRBV11-2 to TRBJ1-4, with TRBD1 matching 9 bases. J was trimmed by 0 bases and V by 7 bases; bases with no gene match: 3. The V gene's germline CDR1 is SGHAT and CDR2 FQNNGV. The CDR3 sequence is 15 residues long. DNA for the CDR3: TGTGCCAGCACCAGGACAGGGGCAACTAATGAAAAACTGTTTTTT. Translation: CASTRTGATNEKLFF. Supplemented by reference TRBV11-2 and TRBJ1-4, the full variable domain reads EAGVAQSPRYKIIEKRQSVAFWCNPISGHATLYWYQQILGQGPKLLIQFQNNGVVDDSQLPKDRFSAERLKGVDSTLKIQPAKLEDSAVYLCASTRTGATNEKLFFGSGTQLSVL.

The chain has TRBV10-2 and TRBJ2-5; D is unresolved. CDR1 and CDR2 (germline): WSHSY, SAAADI. The CDR3 is 13 residues long. The V end lost 3 bases, the J end lost 2 bases, and 7 bases lay between the germline ends. The CDR3 DNA follows: TGCGCCAGCAGTGAATCCTATCAAGAGACCCAGTACTTC. It specifies CASSESYQETQYF.

The gene calls are TRBV6-1 and TRBJ2-5; weak D call: TRBD2 (6 bases). The V and J ends lost 4 bases and 0 bases respectively, with 15 bases between them. The CDR3 runs 16 residues. CDR1 is MNHNS, CDR2 SASEGT, per germline. CDR3 region: CASSASSVLNQETQYF. The CDR3 DNA follows: TGTGCCAGCAGTGCATCTAGCGTACTCAACCAAGAGACCCAGTACTTC.

CDR3 coding DNA: TGTGCCAGCAGTCAAGTTCATGAGACCCAGTACTTC. Translation gives CASSQVHETQYF. The chain recombines TRBV2 with TRBJ2-5; D unresolved. The CDR3 is 12 residues long. Trimming pared 5 bases from V and 5 bases from J, leaving 9 bases between. Germline assignment: CDR1 SNHLY and CDR2 FYNNEI.

The chain links TRBV27 to TRBJ1-6; 7 nucleotides match TRBD1. The CDR3 spans 15 residues. Germline values: CDR1 MNHEY, CDR2 SMNVEV (reference sequence). V was clipped by 5 bases and J by 10 bases; unmatched bases: 11. DNA for the CDR3: TGTGCCAGCAGTCTGTCGACAGGGACGAACTCACCCCTCCACTTT. Its protein is CASSLSTGTNSPLHF.

V gene TRBV27 combines with J gene TRBJ2-7; 7 nucleotides match TRBD2. The length of the CDR3 is 14 residues. Germline V CDR1 and CDR2: MNHEY, SMNVEV (reference sequence). V gave up 2 bases and J gave up 0 bases; unmatched junction bases: 1. CDR3 loop: CASSLGDYSYEQYF. CDR3 bases: TGTGCCAGCAGTTTAGGGGACTACTCCTACGAGCAGTACTTC.

The chain links TRBV7-9 to TRBJ2-2, with no clear D. This CDR3 spans 14 amino acids. Germline V gene lookup returns CDR1 SEHNR and CDR2 FQNEAQ (reference sequence). The V end lost 3 bases, the J end lost 1 base, and 6 bases lay between the germline ends. This CDR3 is CASSFAGNTGELFF. CDR3 DNA sequence: TGTGCCAGCAGCTTTGCTGGGAACACCGGGGAGCTGTTTTTT. Drawing the rest from reference TRBV7-9 and TRBJ2-2, the complete variable domain is DTGVSQNPRHKITKRGQNVTFRCDPISEHNRLYWYRQTLGQGPEFLTYFQNEAQLEKSRLLSDRFSAERPKGSFSTLEIQRTEQGDSAMYLCASSFAGNTGELFFGEGSRLTVL.

CDR3 sequence reads: CASSLVGGSAREQYF. The DNA for the CDR3 is TGCGCCAGCAGCTTGGTGGGGGGATCCGCTCGGGAGCAGTACTTC. The chain has TRBV5-1 and TRBJ2-7, with D possibly being TRBD2 (6 bases). The CDR3 spans 15 residues. The germline gives CDR1 SGHRS, CDR2 YFSETQ. With 0 bases removed from V and 7 bases from J, the gap between germline ends came to 17 bases.

Details on this clone: This CDR3 is also generated by other DNA sequences in the sample. The V call is TRBV5-1, the J call TRBJ2-5; D not resolved. V lost 4 bases and J 2 bases, leaving 3 bases between the germline ends. This CDR3 is 11 amino acids long. Germline CDR1 is SGHRS and CDR2 is YFSETQ. The CDR3 sequence: CASSLQETQYF. In DNA form, the CDR3 reads TGCGCCAGCAGCCTGCAAGAGACCCAGTACTTC.

The chain joins TRBV7-6 to TRBJ2-3, with 8 positions matching TRBD2. V dropped 1 base and J dropped 0; count of bases not matched to a gene: 6. This CDR3 has 17 residues. CDR1 is SGHVS and CDR2 is FNYEAQ in the germline V gene. The CDR3 region has the DNA TGTGCCAGCAGCTTAGGTGCGGGAGGTAGTAGCACAGATACGCAGTATTTT. Its protein product is CASSLGAGGSSTDTQYF.

The V gene is TRBV24-1, the J gene TRBJ2-7; weak D call: TRBD2 (6 bases). Trimming left V 0 bases short and J 0 bases short, with 8 bases between. There are 15 residues in the CDR3. Germline loops: CDR1 KGHDR, CDR2 SFDVKD. CDR3 sequence: CATSDLGGSSYEQYF. CDR3 nucleotides: TGTGCCACCAGTGATTTGGGGGGGAGCTCCTACGAGCAGTACTTC.

The J gene is TRBJ1-2, the V gene TRBV6-5, with D possibly matching TRBD1 (6 bases). Germline V gives CDR1 MNHEY, CDR2 SVGAGI. CDR3 length: 13 amino acids. V lost 7 bases, J lost 4 bases, and 13 bases lay in between. This chain's CDR3 is CASMRGTSYGYTF. CDR3 DNA sequence: TGTGCCAGCATGAGGGGGACCTCCTATGGCTACACCTTC.

There are a few counts of this clone. This chain joins TRBV21-1 and TRBJ1-1. TRBV21-1 represents a pseudogene. The CDR3 covers 13 residues. The CDR3 reads CASSKELCPEAFF. CDR3 in DNA: TGTGCCAGCAGCAAAGAATTATGCCCGGAAGCTTTCTTT.

The table lists this clone with a count of one. The chain joins TRBV11-1 to TRBJ2-7; TRBD1 is a possible D gene (6 bases). The CDR3 covers 14 residues. Germline V lookup: CDR1 SGHAT, CDR2 FQDESV (reference sequence). V was cut by 5 bases and J by 2 bases, with 13 bases left in between. In DNA, the CDR3 is TGTGCCAGCAGCCGCGGACAGCTACCCTACGAGCAGTACTTC. This codes for CASSRGQLPYEQYF. Based on the CDR3 plus reference TRBV11-1 and TRBJ2-7, the full variable domain is EAEVAQSPRYKITEKSQAVAFWCDPISGHATLYWYRQILGQGPELLVQFQDESVVDDSQLPKDRFSAERLKGVDSTLKIQPAELGDSAMYLCASSRGQLPYEQYFGPGTRLTVT.